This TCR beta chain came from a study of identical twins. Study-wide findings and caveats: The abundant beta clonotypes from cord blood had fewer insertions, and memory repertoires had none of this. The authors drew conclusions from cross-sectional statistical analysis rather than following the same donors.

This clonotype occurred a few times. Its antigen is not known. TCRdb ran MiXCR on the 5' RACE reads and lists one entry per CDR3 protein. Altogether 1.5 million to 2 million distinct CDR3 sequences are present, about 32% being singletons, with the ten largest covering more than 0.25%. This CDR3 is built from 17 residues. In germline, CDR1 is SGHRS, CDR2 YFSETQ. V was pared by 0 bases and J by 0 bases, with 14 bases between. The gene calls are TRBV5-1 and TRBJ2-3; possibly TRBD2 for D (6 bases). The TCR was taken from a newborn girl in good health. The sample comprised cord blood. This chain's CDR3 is CASSLVRGPLSTDTQYF. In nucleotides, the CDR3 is TGCGCCAGCAGCTTGGTGCGGGGCCCCTTGAGCACAGATACGCAGTATTTT. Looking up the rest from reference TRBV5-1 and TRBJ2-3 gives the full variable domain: KAGVTQTPRYLIKTRGQQVTLSCSPISGHRSVSWYQQTPGQGLQFLFEYFSETQRNKGNFPGRFSGRQFSNSRSEMNVSTLELGDSALYLCASSLVRGPLSTDTQYFGPGTRLTVL.